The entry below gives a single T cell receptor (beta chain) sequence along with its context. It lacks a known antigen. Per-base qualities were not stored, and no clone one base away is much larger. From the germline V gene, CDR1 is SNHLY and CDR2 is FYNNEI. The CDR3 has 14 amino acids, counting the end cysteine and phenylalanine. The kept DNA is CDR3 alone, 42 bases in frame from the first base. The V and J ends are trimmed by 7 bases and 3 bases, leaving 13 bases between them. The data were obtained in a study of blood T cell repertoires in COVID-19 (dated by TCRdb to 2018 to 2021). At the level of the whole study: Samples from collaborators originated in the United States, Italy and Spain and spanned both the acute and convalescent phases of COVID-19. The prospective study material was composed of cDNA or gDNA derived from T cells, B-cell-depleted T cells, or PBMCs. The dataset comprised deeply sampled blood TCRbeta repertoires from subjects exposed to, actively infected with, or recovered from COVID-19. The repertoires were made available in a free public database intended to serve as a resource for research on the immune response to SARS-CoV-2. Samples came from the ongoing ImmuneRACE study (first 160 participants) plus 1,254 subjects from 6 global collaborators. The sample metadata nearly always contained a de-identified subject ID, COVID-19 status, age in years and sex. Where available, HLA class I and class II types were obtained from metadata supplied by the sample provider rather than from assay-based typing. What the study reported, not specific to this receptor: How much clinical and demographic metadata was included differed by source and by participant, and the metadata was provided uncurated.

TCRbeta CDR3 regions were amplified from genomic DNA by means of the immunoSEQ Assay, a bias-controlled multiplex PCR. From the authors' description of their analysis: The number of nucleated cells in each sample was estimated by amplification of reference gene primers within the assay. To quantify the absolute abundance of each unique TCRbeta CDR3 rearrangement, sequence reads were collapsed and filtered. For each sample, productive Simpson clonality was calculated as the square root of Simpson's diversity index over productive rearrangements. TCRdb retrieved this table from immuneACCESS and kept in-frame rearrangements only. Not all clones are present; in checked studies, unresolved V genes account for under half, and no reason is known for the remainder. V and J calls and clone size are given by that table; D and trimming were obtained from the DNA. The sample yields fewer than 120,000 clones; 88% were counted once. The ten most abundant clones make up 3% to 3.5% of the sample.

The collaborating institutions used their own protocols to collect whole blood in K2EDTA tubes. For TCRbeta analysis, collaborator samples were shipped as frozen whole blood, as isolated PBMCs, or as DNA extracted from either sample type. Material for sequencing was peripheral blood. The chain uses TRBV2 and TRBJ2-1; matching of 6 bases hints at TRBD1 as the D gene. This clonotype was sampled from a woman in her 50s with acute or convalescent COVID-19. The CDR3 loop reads CASNGQRSYNEQFF. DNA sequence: TGTGCCAGCAACGGACAGCGAAGCTACAATGAGCAGTTCTTC. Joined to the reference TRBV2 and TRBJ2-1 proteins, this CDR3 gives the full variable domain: EPEVTQTPSHQVTQMGQEVILRCVPISNHLYFYWYRQILGQKVEFLVSFYNNEISEKSEIFDDQFSVERPDGSNFTLKIRSTKLEDSAMYFCASNGQRSYNEQFFGPGTRLTVL.